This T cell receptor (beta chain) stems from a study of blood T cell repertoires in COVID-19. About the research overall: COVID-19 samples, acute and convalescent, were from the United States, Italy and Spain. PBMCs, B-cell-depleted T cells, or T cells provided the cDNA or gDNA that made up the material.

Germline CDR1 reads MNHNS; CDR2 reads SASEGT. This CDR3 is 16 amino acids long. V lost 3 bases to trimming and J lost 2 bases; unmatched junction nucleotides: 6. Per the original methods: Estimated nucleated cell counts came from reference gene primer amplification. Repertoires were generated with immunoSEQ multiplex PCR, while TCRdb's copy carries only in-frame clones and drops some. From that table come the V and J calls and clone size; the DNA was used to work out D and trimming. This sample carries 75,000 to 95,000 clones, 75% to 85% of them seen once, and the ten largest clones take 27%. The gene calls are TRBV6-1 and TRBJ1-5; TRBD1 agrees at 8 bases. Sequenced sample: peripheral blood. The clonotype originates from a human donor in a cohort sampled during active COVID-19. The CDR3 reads CASSEIPGQGNQPQHF. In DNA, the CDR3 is TGTGCCAGCAGTGAGATACCGGGACAGGGCAATCAGCCCCAGCATTTT.